Included here is one T cell receptor beta chain sequence, with context. Antigen specificity is unknown. Time point of the sample: peripheral blood 6 weeks after treatment start. The protocol was immunoSEQ multiplex PCR, while the TCRdb copy is restricted to in-frame clones and leaves out a portion. The table shows about 130,000 clones, with about 82% occurring only once. The record originates from a study of PD-L1 blockade in urothelial cancer. Whole-study context: Males with bladder-origin urothelial cancer made up twenty-five of 29 patients. The median T cell count in blood samples was 141,255. Broader study findings: Better progression-free and overall survival followed lower pretreatment blood clonality.

The receptor's source is a man in his forties or fifties with urothelial cancer. Here the sequenced sample was PBMCs, taken around atezolizumab (anti-PD-L1) treatment.

In nucleotides, the CDR3 is TGTGCCAGCAAATGGACAGGGAACTATAATTCACCCCTCCACTTT. Translation gives CASKWTGNYNSPLHF. This rearrangement joins TRBV5-5 to TRBJ1-6; 8 positions agree with TRBD1. V shed 6 bases, J shed 3 bases, and the junction held 5 bases outside the gene matches. Germline CDR1 is SGHKS and CDR2 is YYEKEE (reference sequence). The CDR3 loop spans 15 amino acids.